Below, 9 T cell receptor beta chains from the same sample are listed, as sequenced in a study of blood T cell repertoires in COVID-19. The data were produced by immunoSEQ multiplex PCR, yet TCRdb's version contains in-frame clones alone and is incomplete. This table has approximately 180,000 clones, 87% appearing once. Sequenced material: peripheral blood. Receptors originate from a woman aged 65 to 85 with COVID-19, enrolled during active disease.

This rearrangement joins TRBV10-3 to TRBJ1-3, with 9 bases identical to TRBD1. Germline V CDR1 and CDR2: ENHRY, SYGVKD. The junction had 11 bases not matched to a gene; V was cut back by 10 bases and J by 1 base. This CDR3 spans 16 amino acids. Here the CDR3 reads CATYMGQGRSGNTIYF. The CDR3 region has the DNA TGTGCCACGTATATGGGACAGGGAAGGTCTGGAAACACCATATATTTT.

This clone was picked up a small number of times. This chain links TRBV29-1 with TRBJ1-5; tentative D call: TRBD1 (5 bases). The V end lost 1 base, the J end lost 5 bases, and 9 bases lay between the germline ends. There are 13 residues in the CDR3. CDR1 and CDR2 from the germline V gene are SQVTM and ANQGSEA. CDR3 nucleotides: TGCAGCGTTGAAGTAGGGGCGGATCAGCCCCAGCATTTT. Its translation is CSVEVGADQPQHF. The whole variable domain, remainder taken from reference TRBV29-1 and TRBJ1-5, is SAVISQKPSRDICQRGTSLTIQCQVDSQVTMMFWYRQQPGQSLTLIATANQGSEATYESGFVIDKFPISRPNLTFSTLTVSNMSPEDSSIYLCSVEVGADQPQHFGDGTRLSIL.

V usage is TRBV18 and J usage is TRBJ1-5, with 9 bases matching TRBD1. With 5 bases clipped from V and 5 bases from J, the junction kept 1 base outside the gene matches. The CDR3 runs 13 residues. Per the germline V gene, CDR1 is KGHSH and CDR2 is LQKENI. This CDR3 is CASSRDRDQPQHF. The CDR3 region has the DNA TGTGCCAGCTCAAGGGACAGGGATCAGCCCCAGCATTTT.

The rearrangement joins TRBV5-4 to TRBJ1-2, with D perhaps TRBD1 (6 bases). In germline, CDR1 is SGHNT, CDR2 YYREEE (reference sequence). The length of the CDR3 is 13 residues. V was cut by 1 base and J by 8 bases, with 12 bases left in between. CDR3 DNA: TGTGCCAGCAGCTTGAACAGGGCTCGAGGCTACACCTTC. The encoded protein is CASSLNRARGYTF.

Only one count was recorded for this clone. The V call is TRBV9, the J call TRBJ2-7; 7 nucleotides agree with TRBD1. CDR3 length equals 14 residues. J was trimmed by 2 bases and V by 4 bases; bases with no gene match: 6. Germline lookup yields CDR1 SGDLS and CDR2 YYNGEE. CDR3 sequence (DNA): TGTGCCAGCAGCTACCGGGACAGACCCTACGAGCAGTACTTC. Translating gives CASSYRDRPYEQYF.

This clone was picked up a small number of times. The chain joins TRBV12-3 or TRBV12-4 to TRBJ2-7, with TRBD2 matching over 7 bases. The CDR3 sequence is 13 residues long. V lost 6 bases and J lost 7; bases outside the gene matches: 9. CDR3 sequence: CASRLAGEDEQYF. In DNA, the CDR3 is TGTGCCAGCAGGCTGGCGGGAGAGGATGAGCAGTACTTC.

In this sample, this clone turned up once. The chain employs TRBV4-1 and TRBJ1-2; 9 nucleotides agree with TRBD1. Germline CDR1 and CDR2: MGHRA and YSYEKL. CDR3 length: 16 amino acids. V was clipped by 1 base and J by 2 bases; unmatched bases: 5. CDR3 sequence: CASSQGDRVSNYGYTF. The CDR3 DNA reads TGCGCCAGCAGCCAAGGGGACAGGGTGTCGAACTATGGCTACACCTTC.

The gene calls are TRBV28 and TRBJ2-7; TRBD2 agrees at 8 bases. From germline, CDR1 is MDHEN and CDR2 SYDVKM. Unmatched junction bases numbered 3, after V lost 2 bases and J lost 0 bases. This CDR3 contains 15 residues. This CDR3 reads CASSLAGGISYEQYF. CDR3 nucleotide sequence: TGTGCCAGCAGTTTAGCGGGAGGTATCTCCTACGAGCAGTACTTC.

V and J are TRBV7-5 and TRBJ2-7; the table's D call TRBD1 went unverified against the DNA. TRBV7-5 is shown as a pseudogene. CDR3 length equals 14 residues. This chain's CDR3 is CARSLASTGYEQYF. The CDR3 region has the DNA TGTGCCAGAAGCTTAGCTAGTACAGGTTACGAGCAGTACTTC.